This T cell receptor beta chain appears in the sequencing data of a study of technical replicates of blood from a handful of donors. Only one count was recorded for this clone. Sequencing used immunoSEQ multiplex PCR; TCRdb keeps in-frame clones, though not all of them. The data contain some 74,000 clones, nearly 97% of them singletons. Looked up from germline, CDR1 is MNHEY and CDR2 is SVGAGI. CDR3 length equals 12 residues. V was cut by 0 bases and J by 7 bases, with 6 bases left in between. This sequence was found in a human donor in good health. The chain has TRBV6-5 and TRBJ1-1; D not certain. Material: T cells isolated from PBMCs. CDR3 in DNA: TGTGCCAGCAGTTACTCTCGGGGTGAAGCTTTCTTT. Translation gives CASSYSRGEAFF.